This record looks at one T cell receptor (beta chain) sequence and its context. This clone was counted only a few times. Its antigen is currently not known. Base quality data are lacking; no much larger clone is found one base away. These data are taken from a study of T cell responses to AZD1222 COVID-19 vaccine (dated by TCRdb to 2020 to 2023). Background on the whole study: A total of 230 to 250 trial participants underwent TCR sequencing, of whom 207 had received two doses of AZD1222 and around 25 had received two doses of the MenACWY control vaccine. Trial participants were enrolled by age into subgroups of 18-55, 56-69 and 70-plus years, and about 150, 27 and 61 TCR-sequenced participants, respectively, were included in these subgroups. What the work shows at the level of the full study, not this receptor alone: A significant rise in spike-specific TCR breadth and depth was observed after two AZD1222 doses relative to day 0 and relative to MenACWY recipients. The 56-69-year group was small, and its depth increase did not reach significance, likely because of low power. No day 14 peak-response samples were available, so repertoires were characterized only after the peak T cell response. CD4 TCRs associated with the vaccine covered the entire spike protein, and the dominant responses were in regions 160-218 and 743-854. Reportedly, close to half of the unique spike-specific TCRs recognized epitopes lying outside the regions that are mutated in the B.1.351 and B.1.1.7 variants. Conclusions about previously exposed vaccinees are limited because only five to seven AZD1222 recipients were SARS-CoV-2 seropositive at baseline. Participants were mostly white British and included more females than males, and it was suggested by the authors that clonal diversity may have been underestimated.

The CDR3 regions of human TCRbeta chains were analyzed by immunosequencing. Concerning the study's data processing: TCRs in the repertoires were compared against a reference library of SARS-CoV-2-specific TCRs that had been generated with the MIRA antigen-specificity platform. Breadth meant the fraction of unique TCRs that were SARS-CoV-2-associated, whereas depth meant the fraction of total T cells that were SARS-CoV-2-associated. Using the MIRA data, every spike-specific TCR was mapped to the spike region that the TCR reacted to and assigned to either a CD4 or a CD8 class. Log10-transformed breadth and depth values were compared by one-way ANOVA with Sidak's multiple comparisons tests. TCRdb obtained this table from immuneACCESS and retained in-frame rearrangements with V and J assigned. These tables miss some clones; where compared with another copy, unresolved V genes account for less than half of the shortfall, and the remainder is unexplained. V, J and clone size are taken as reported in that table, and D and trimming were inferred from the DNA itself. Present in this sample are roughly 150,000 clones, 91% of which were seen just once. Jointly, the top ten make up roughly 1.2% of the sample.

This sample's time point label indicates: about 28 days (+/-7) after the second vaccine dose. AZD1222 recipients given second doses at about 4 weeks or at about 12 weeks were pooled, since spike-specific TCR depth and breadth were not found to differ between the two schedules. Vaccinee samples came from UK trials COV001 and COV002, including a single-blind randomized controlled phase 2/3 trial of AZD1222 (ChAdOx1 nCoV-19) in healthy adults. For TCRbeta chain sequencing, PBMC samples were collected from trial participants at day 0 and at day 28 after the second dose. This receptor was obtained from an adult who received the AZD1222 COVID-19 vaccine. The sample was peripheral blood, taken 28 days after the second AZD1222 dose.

The encoded CDR3 is CASSSGQGAYEQYF. The bases are TGTGCCAGCAGCTCGGGACAGGGGGCTTACGAGCAGTACTTC. The V gene is TRBV7-9 and the J gene is TRBJ2-7, with TRBD1 identical over 12 junction bases. CDR1 and CDR2 (SEHNR, FQNEAQ) derive from the germline V gene (reference sequence). The germline V and J ends show losses of 4 bases and 4 bases respectively, and no gene match explains 2 bases of the junction. From its cysteine to its phenylalanine, the CDR3 spans 14 amino acids. The read is trimmed to its CDR3 DNA, 42 bases read in frame from base 1.